These T cell receptor beta chains were read from a single sample in a study of blood T cell repertoires in COVID-19. Profiled with immunoSEQ multiplex PCR; TCRdb holds only in-frame clones, not every one. The repertoire holds 300,000 to 400,000 clones, under 90% seen once, with less than 3.5% in the top ten. Sequencing used peripheral blood. These receptors originate from a woman in her thirties with COVID-19, enrolled during active disease. The CDR3 runs from the conserved cysteine through the conserved F or W. The D gene is left open where the match is weak. The listing skips clone size in some rows; elsewhere it reads once, few, many or a size class.

CDR3 protein	CDR3 DNA	J gene	clone size	D gene	CDR3 length	V gene
CSVLDRLDTGELFF	TGCAGCGTCTTAGACAGGTTGGACACCGGGGAGCTGTTTTTT	TRBJ2-2	NA	NA	14	TRBV29-1
CASSWPGTVNTEAFF	TGTGCCAGCAGCTGGCCCGGGACAGTCAACACTGAAGCTTTCTTT	TRBJ1-1	NA	TRBD1	15	TRBV5-4
CASSLLAEPTDTQYF	TGTGCCAGCAGTTTACTAGCGGAGCCTACAGATACGCAGTATTTT	TRBJ2-3	NA	TRBD2	15	TRBV28
CASSGTGVGGYTF	TGTGCCAGCAGTGGTACAGGGGTAGGTGGCTACACCTTC	TRBJ1-2	NA	TRBD1	13	TRBV2
CAWRATGAKDEKLFF	TGTGCCTGGAGGGCCACAGGGGCAAAGGATGAAAAACTGTTTTTT	TRBJ1-4	NA	TRBD1	15	TRBV30
CASSPHGNTIYF	TGTGCCAGTAGTCCCCATGGAAACACCATATATTTT	TRBJ1-3	NA	NA	12	TRBV19
CASSLAPSGSVNEQFF	TGCGCCAGCAGCTTGGCCCCTAGCGGGAGTGTCAATGAGCAGTTCTTC	TRBJ2-1	few	TRBD2	16	TRBV5-1
CASSFSQGAQYF	TGTGCCAGCAGTTTCTCCCAGGGGGCGCAGTACTTC	TRBJ2-7	NA	TRBD1	12	TRBV28
CASSLGRANTGELFF	TGCGCCAGCAGCTTGGGGCGGGCGAACACCGGGGAGCTGTTTTTT	TRBJ2-2	NA	NA	15	TRBV5-1
CASRFAGPSYGYTF	TGTGCCAGCAGATTCGCGGGCCCTAGCTATGGCTACACCTTC	TRBJ1-2	NA	NA	14	TRBV27
CAISEDPTLANEQFF	TGTGCCATCAGTGAGGACCCAACCCTAGCGAATGAGCAGTTCTTC	TRBJ2-1	NA	NA	15	TRBV10-3
CASTLVGGGYYEQYF	TGTGCCAGCACCCTGGTCGGGGGAGGATACTACGAGCAGTACTTC	TRBJ2-7	NA	NA	15	TRBV28
CASSLEPSGSYNEQFF	TGCGCCAGCAGCTTGGAGCCTAGCGGATCCTACAATGAGCAGTTCTTC	TRBJ2-1	NA	TRBD2	16	TRBV5-1
CAWSVRGRGIYNEQFF	TGTGCCTGGAGTGTACGGGGGCGGGGGATTTACAATGAGCAGTTCTTC	TRBJ2-1	NA	NA	16	TRBV30
CASSAGTSGSSETQYF	TGTGCCAGCAGCGCCGGGACTAGCGGGAGTTCAGAGACCCAGTACTTC	TRBJ2-5	NA	TRBD2	16	TRBV9
CASSRGQGRSNQPQHF	TGTGCCAGCAGCCGCGGACAGGGACGAAGCAATCAGCCCCAGCATTTT	TRBJ1-5	few	TRBD1	16	TRBV6-2/TRBV6-3
CASSRSSGSNTGELFF	TGTGCCAGCAGCCGCTCTAGCGGCTCGAACACCGGGGAGCTGTTTTTT	TRBJ2-2	NA	TRBD2	16	TRBV7-3
CASSSRGGRPQYF	TGTGCCAGCAGCTCACGAGGGGGCCGCCCGCAGTATTTT	TRBJ2-3	NA	TRBD1	13	TRBV5-8
CATSRGGQGGADTQYF	TGTGCCACCAGCAGAGGAGGGCAGGGAGGTGCAGATACGCAGTATTTT	TRBJ2-3	NA	NA	16	TRBV15
CASSLVRGMEGYTF	TGTGCCAGCAGTTTAGTTCGGGGAATGGAAGGCTACACCTTC	TRBJ1-2	NA	NA	14	TRBV27
CASAYGRETYEQYF	TGTGCCAGCGCTTATGGCAGGGAAACGTACGAGCAGTACTTC	TRBJ2-7	NA	NA	14	TRBV6-5
CASSLGGGAYEQYF	TGTGCCAGCAGCTTAGGCGGGGGTGCATACGAGCAGTACTTC	TRBJ2-7	NA	TRBD2	14	TRBV7-9
CASSRQGSENTIYF	TGTGCCAGCAGCAGACAGGGAAGTGAAAACACCATATATTTT	TRBJ1-3	NA	NA	14	TRBV21-1
CAWSLGQINQPQHF	TGTGCCTGGAGTCTGGGACAGATCAATCAGCCCCAGCATTTT	TRBJ1-5	NA	TRBD1	14	TRBV30
CASSRGQGGNTGELFF	TGTGCCAGCAGCCGAGGACAGGGAGGGAACACCGGGGAGCTGTTTTTT	TRBJ2-2	NA	TRBD1	16	TRBV5-8
CASQPGQSNQPQHF	TGTGCCAGCCAACCGGGACAGAGCAATCAGCCCCAGCATTTT	TRBJ1-5	once	TRBD1	14	TRBV28
CASSTSGGETQYF	TGTGCCAGCAGTACCTCCGGGGGGGAGACCCAGTACTTC	TRBJ2-5	NA	TRBD2	13	TRBV2
CASSLTRGETQYF	TGTGCCAGCAGCTTAACGCGGGGAGAGACCCAGTACTTC	TRBJ2-5	NA	NA	13	TRBV7-3
CAWASGVLRAFF	TGTGCCTGGGCATCAGGGGTTCTTAGGGCTTTCTTT	TRBJ1-1	NA	NA	12	TRBV30
CASSQGWQINTIYF	TGTGCCAGCAGCCAAGGTTGGCAGATAAACACCATATATTTT	TRBJ1-3	NA	NA	14	TRBV3-1/TRBV3-2
CASSTDSLNTEAFF	TGCGCCAGCAGCACGGACAGTCTGAACACTGAAGCTTTCTTT	TRBJ1-1	NA	NA	14	TRBV5-1
CASSPAQSSYEQYF	TGCGCCAGCAGCCCAGCGCAGAGCTCCTACGAGCAGTACTTC	TRBJ2-7	few	NA	14	TRBV5-1
CASSLSSGRVTGELFF	TGTGCCAGCAGCTTATCCAGCGGGAGGGTGACCGGGGAGCTGTTTTTT	TRBJ2-2	NA	TRBD2	16	TRBV7-9
CASRVFQTGEEQYF	TGTGCCAGCAGGGTTTTCCAGACAGGGGAAGAGCAGTACTTC	TRBJ2-7	NA	TRBD1	14	TRBV2
CASSPHYLTGELFF	TGTGCCAGCAGCCCCCACTATCTCACCGGGGAGCTGTTTTTT	TRBJ2-2	NA	NA	14	TRBV7-9
CASSSPGTPERENEQFF	TGTGCCAGTAGTTCTCCCGGGACACCAGAGAGGGAAAATGAGCAGTTCTTC	TRBJ2-1	NA	NA	17	TRBV19
CASSLSSGGTSTDTQYF	TGTGCCAGCAGCTTATCTTCGGGGGGCACTAGCACAGATACGCAGTATTTT	TRBJ2-3	NA	NA	17	TRBV7-9
CASSKTTGGRYEQYF	TGTGCCAGCTCGAAAACGACAGGGGGCAGATACGAGCAGTACTTC	TRBJ2-7	NA	TRBD1	15	TRBV18
CATSDPRLRVPLHF	TGTGCCACCAGTGACCCGCGATTGAGGGTACCCCTCCACTTT	TRBJ1-6	NA	NA	14	TRBV24-1
CAWSGGDPDTQYF	TGTGCCTGGAGTGGCGGGGACCCAGATACGCAGTATTTT	TRBJ2-3	NA	NA	13	TRBV30
CASSEAPGQGNEKLFF	TGTGCCAGCAGTGAAGCGCCCGGACAGGGTAATGAAAAACTGTTTTTT	TRBJ1-4	NA	TRBD1	16	TRBV6-1
CASTKGLAGGNLYNEQFF	TGCGCCAGCACCAAGGGACTAGCGGGAGGGAATTTGTACAATGAGCAGTTCTTC	TRBJ2-1	NA	TRBD2	18	TRBV10-2
CAWSVLTPPETF	TGTGCCTGGAGTGTACTAACACCCCCGGAGACCTTC	TRBJ1-2	NA	NA	12	TRBV30
CASVPGQGHYGYTF	TGTGCCAGCGTTCCGGGACAGGGCCATTATGGCTACACCTTC	TRBJ1-2	NA	TRBD1	14	TRBV6-6
CASSVDGTGVTDTQYF	TGTGCCAGCAGCGTAGATGGGACAGGGGTCACAGATACGCAGTATTTT	TRBJ2-3	NA	TRBD1	16	TRBV9
CSVGGRGLGGYTF	TGCAGCGTCGGGGGCAGGGGGCTCGGTGGCTACACCTTC	TRBJ1-2	once	TRBD1	13	TRBV29-1
CASSLRRTGNQPQHF	TGTGCCAGCAGTTTACGCCGGACGGGAAATCAGCCCCAGCATTTT	TRBJ1-5	NA	NA	15	TRBV28
CSASTGGPNSGANVLTF	TGCAGTGCTAGTACAGGGGGCCCAAACTCTGGGGCCAACGTCCTGACTTTC	TRBJ2-6	few	TRBD1	17	TRBV20-1
CASSESLGPNSPLHF	TGTGCCAGCAGTGAATCGCTCGGTCCCAATTCACCCCTCCACTTT	TRBJ1-6	NA	NA	15	TRBV25-1
CASSYSGGSYEQYF	TGTGCCAGCAGTTATAGCGGGGGCTCCTACGAGCAGTACTTC	TRBJ2-7	NA	TRBD2	14	TRBV6-2/TRBV6-3
CASSFRQSPSYEQYF	TGTGCCAGCAGTTTTAGACAGTCACCCTCCTACGAGCAGTACTTC	TRBJ2-7	NA	NA	15	TRBV27
CATSDARGAGQPQHF	TGTGCCACCAGTGATGCCCGGGGGGCCGGTCAGCCCCAGCATTTT	TRBJ1-5	NA	NA	15	TRBV24-1